This section outlines one T cell receptor (beta chain) sequence together with its context. Antigen unknown. This sample was included in a study of T cell responses to AZD1222 COVID-19 vaccine. Study-wide results and limits: Donors were largely white British and mainly female; clonal diversity was possibly underestimated.

Profiled with immunoSEQ multiplex PCR; TCRdb holds only in-frame clones, not every one. The sample lists about 110,000 clones; approximately 85% were seen once. Germline CDR1 reads MGHRA; CDR2 reads YSYEKL. The CDR3 runs to 15 residues. The germline V and J ends were trimmed by 2 bases and 2 bases, with 13 bases remaining between them. The clonotype originates from an adult in good health. The genes are TRBV4-1 and TRBJ2-7; unclear D gene. The sequencing here drew on peripheral blood, taken on day 0 of MenACWY control vaccination. The CDR3 coding sequence is TGCGCCAGCAGCCAATCCCACAGTCTTGCCTACGAGCAGTACTTC. Its translation is CASSQSHSLAYEQYF.